This T cell receptor (beta chain) was profiled in a study of blood T cells in healthy people across ages. The CDR3 totals 15 residues. V was clipped by 1 base and J by 0 bases, with 8 bases between them. Germline V gene lookup returns CDR1 SEHNR and CDR2 FQNEAQ (reference sequence). Next came a second PCR, run for about 6 to 12 cycles, which used a sample-barcoded 5' primer along with a J-beta primer mix. TCRdb itself ran the 5' RACE reads through MiXCR, one entry per CDR3 protein. This repertoire shows 1.2 million to 1.5 million distinct CDR3 sequences, approximately 38% found once; its top ten account for 6.5% to 10%. In this sample, this clonotype turned up many times.

The sequence was obtained from a woman aged 18-30 years in good health. The sample comprised blood. The rearrangement uses TRBV7-9 and TRBJ2-3; unclear D gene. The CDR3 sequence: CASSLGVGSTDTQYF. The DNA of the CDR3 is TGTGCCAGCAGCTTAGGAGTAGGGAGCACAGATACGCAGTATTTT.